Below, 16 T cell receptor beta chains from the same sample are listed, as sequenced in a study of CD8+ T cells in alopecia areata. RNA extraction was followed by reverse transcription into cDNA, which acted as the sequencing template. The protocol was immunoSEQ multiplex PCR, while the TCRdb copy is restricted to in-frame clones and leaves out a portion. The sample lists 45,000 to 60,000 clones, around 96% occurring once. This specimen was CD8+ T cells sorted from blood, taken at week 0. These receptors all stem from a human donor with alopecia areata.

This chain uses TRBV4-3 with TRBJ2-7, with D hard to call. From germline, CDR1 is LGHNA and CDR2 YSLEER. V lost 1 base and J 3 bases, leaving 7 bases between the germline ends. The CDR3 has 13 residues. Here the CDR3 reads CASSQVVGYEQYF. CDR3 in DNA: TGCGCCAGCAGCCAAGTGGTGGGCTACGAGCAGTACTTC.

The chain joins TRBV25-1 to TRBJ2-1, with D perhaps matching TRBD1 (5 bases). The CDR3 consists of 15 residues. Trimming removed 3 bases at V and 6 bases at J, with 15 bases between. Germline CDR1 reads MGHDK; CDR2 reads SYGVNS. This chain's CDR3 is CASSDWSLRGNEQFF. The CDR3 region has the DNA TGTGCCAGCAGTGATTGGTCCCTAAGGGGCAATGAGCAGTTCTTC.

The genes are TRBV14 and TRBJ1-3; weak D call: TRBD1 (5 bases). V gave up 1 base and J gave up 5 bases, with 12 bases separating them. This CDR3 region has 15 residues. Germline CDR1 and CDR2: SGHDN and FVKESK. CDR3 region: CASSQGAGRRNTIYF. DNA of the CDR3: TGTGCCAGCAGCCAAGGGGCAGGGAGGAGAAACACCATATATTTT.

The rearrangement uses TRBV2 and TRBJ2-3, with D perhaps TRBD1 (6 bases). V lost 4 bases and J 4 bases, leaving 12 bases between the germline ends. This CDR3 is 14 amino acids long. Per the germline V gene, CDR1 is SNHLY and CDR2 is FYNNEI. The CDR3 coding sequence is TGTGCCAGCAGTGTTGGCAGGGGATCAGATACGCAGTATTTT. This sequence encodes CASSVGRGSDTQYF.

This chain joins TRBV27 and TRBJ2-2; unclear D gene. Germline-derived CDR1 and CDR2 are MNHEY and SMNVEV (reference sequence). The CDR3 has 16 residues. The germline V and J ends were trimmed by 5 bases and 3 bases, with 16 bases remaining between them. CDR3 amino acids: CASSPWATLDTGELFF. The CDR3 region has the DNA TGTGCCAGCAGTCCTTGGGCTACCCTGGACACCGGGGAGCTGTTTTTT.

The V gene is TRBV5-1, the J gene TRBJ2-7, with D perhaps being TRBD1 or TRBD2 (6 bases each). Germline V gene data show CDR1 as SGHRS and CDR2 as YFSETQ. There are 15 residues in the CDR3. The V gene lost 5 bases and the J gene lost 3 bases, with 18 bases spanning the gap. DNA for the CDR3: TGCGCCAGCAGTCGTCCGGGGGCGTCCCTCTACGAGCAGTACTTC. Translating gives CASSRPGASLYEQYF.

This chain connects TRBV19 to TRBJ1-2; no definite D call. CDR3 size: 14 residues. The V gene's germline CDR1 is LNHDA and CDR2 SQIVND (reference sequence). V was cut by 0 bases and J by 2 bases, with 7 bases left in between. CDR3 in amino acids: CASSIDPSNYGYTF. The CDR3, as DNA: TGTGCCAGTAGTATAGATCCCAGCAACTATGGCTACACCTTC.

This clone was seen once. The chain has TRBV7-8 and TRBJ2-2, with a weak D call TRBD1 (5 bases). CDR3 length: 17 amino acids. CDR1 SGHVS and CDR2 FQNEAQ come from the germline V gene. With 3 bases removed from V and 0 bases from J, the gap between germline ends came to 14 bases. CDR3 nucleotide sequence: TGTGCCAGCAGCTTGATTACAGGCCGCCCGAACACCGGGGAGCTGTTTTTT. It specifies CASSLITGRPNTGELFF.

The rearrangement joins TRBV13 to TRBJ2-1; 10 nucleotides agree with TRBD2. Trimming at V came to 10 bases and at J to 12 bases, leaving 12 bases not matched to a gene. The germline V gene encodes CDR1 PRHDT and CDR2 FYEKMQ (reference sequence). The CDR3 has 13 residues. CDR3 sequence reads: CAIERGGTGGQFF. Written as DNA, the CDR3 is TGTGCCATCGAGCGGGGGGGAACCGGTGGGCAGTTCTTC. Supplemented by reference TRBV13 and TRBJ2-1, the full variable domain reads AAGVIQSPRHLIKEKRETATLKCYPIPRHDTVYWYQQGPGQDPQFLISFYEKMQSDKGSIPDRFSAQQFSDYHSELNMSSLELGDSALYFCAIERGGTGGQFFGPGTRLTVL.

This chain connects TRBV7-8 to TRBJ1-2; D unclear. Germline V gene data show CDR1 as SGHVS and CDR2 as FQNEAQ. The CDR3 spans 16 residues. With 0 bases removed from V and 3 bases from J, the gap between germline ends came to 14 bases. The CDR3 spells CASSLAGLNPHYGYTF. As DNA, the CDR3 is TGTGCCAGCAGCTTAGCGGGCCTCAACCCCCACTATGGCTACACCTTC.

The V and J genes are TRBV7-2 and TRBJ2-2, with a weak D call TRBD2 (6 bases). This CDR3 comprises 15 residues. Looked up from germline, CDR1 is SGHTA and CDR2 is FQGNSA. Trimming removed 3 bases from V and 5 bases from J, with 13 bases in between. CDR3 loop: CASSFTPAGTGELFF. The DNA of the CDR3 is TGTGCCAGCAGCTTTACCCCCGCGGGGACCGGGGAGCTGTTTTTT.

The V gene is TRBV27, the J gene TRBJ2-7; D unclear. Germline CDR1 reads MNHEY; CDR2 reads SMNVEV (reference sequence). V lost 0 bases to trimming and J lost 6 bases, with 9 bases between them. This CDR3 comprises 13 residues. CDR3 nucleotides: TGTGCCAGCAGTTTATCGACCGGCTCCGAGCAGTACTTC. Its translation: CASSLSTGSEQYF.

This chain uses TRBV4-3 with TRBJ1-1; possible D gene TRBD1, 6 bases. The CDR3 runs to 14 residues. The V end lost 0 bases, the J end lost 11 bases, and 16 bases lay between the germline ends. Per germline, CDR1 LGHNA and CDR2 YSLEER. CDR3 DNA: TGCGCCAGCAGCCAAGATCCTTGGGGGCTTGAGGCTTTCTTT. Its translation is CASSQDPWGLEAFF.

This sequence joins TRBV4-1 and TRBJ2-3; 10 bases match TRBD2. This CDR3 is 16 amino acids long. CDR1 and CDR2 from the germline V gene are MGHRA and YSYEKL. V dropped 0 bases and J dropped 6; count of bases not matched to a gene: 6. The CDR3 region has the DNA TGCGCCAGCAGCCAAGAAGCGGGGGGGCCGTGGGATACGCAGTATTTT. Translating it yields CASSQEAGGPWDTQYF.

In this sample, this clone turned up a few times. The chain uses TRBV7-9 and TRBJ2-3, with D perhaps matching TRBD1 (8 bases). Germline-derived CDR1 and CDR2 are SEHNR and FQNEAQ (reference sequence). With 3 bases removed from V and 1 base from J, the gap between germline ends came to 11 bases. The CDR3 consists of 15 residues. This CDR3 is CASSFTGGGTDTQYF. The CDR3 nucleotides are TGTGCCAGCAGCTTTACAGGGGGGGGCACAGATACGCAGTATTTT. The whole variable domain, filled in from reference TRBV7-9 and TRBJ2-3, reads DTGVSQNPRHKITKRGQNVTFRCDPISEHNRLYWYRQTLGQGPEFLTYFQNEAQLEKSRLLSDRFSAERPKGSFSTLEIQRTEQGDSAMYLCASSFTGGGTDTQYFGPGTRLTVL.

V usage is TRBV4-3 and J usage is TRBJ2-7; possible D gene TRBD2, 5 bases. CDR1 LGHNA and CDR2 YSLEER come from the germline V gene. V shed 1 base and J shed 0 bases, with 13 bases lying between them. The CDR3 spans 16 residues. CDR3 region: CASSQGSSTLSYEQYF. DNA for the CDR3: TGCGCCAGCAGCCAAGGCTCTAGCACCCTCTCCTACGAGCAGTACTTC.